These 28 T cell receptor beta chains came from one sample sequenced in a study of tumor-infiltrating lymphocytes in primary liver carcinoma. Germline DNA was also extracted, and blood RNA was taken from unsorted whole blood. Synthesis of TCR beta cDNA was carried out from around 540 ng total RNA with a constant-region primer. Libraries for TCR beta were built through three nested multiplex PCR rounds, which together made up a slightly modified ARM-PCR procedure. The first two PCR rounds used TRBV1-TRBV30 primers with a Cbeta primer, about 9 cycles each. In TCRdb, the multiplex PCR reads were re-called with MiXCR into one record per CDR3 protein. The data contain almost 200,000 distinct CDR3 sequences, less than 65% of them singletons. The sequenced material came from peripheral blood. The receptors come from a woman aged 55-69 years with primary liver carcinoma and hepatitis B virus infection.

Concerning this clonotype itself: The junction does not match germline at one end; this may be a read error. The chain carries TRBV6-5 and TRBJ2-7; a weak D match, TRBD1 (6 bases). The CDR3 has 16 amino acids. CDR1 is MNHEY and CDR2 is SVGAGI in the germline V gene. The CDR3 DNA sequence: TGTGCCAGCGGTTATTCCACGGAGACAGGCTCCTACGAGCAGTACTTC. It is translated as CASGYSTETGSYEQYF.

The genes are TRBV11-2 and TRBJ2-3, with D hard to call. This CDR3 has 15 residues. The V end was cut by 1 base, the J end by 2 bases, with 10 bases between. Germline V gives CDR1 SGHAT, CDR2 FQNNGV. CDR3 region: CASSLVSSTTDTQYF. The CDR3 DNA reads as TGTGCCAGCAGCTTAGTCTCATCTACCACAGATACGCAGTATTTT.

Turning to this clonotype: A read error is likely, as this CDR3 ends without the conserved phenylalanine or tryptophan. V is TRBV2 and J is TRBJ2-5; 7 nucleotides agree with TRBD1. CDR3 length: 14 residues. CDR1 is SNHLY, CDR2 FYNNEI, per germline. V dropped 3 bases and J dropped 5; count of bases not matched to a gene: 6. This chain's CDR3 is CASSDNRDSETQYI. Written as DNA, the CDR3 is TGTGCCAGCAGTGATAACAGGGACAGCGAGACCCAGTACATC.

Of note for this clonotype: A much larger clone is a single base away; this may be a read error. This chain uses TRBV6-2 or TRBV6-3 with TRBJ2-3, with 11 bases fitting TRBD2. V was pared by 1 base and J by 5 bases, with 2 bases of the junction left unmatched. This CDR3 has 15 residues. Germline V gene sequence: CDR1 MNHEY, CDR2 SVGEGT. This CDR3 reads CASSYFLAGGDTQYF. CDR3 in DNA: TGTGCCAGCAGTTACTTTCTAGCGGGAGGAGATACGCAGTATTTT.

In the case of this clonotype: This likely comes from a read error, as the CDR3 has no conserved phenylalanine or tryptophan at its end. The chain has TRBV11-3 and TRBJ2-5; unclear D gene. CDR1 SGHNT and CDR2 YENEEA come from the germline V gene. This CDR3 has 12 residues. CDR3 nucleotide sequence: TGTGCCAACAGCCTGAACGGGGAGACCCAGTACTTA. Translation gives CANSLNGETQYL.

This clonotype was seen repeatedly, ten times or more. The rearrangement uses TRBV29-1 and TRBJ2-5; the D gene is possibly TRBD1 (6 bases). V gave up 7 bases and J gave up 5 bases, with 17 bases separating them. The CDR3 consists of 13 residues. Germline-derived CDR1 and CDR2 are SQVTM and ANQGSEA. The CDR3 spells CSASGGPPETQYF. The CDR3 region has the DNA TGCAGCGCTTCTGGGGGCCCCCCTGAGACCCAGTACTTC.

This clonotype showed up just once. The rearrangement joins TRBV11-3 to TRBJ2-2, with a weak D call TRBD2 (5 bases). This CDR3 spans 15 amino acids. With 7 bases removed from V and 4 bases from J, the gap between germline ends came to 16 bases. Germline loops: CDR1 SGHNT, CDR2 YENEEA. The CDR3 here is CASNQWASSTGELFF. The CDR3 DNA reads TGTGCCAGCAACCAGTGGGCTAGCAGCACCGGGGAGCTGTTTTTT.

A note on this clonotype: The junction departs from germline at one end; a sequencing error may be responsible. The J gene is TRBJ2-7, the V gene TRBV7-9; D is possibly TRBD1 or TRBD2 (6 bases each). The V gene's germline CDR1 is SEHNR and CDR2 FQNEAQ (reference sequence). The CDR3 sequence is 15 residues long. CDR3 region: CASSQEGGSSYVQYF. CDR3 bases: TGTGCAAGCAGCCAGGAGGGGGGTTCTTCCTACGTGCAGTACTTC.

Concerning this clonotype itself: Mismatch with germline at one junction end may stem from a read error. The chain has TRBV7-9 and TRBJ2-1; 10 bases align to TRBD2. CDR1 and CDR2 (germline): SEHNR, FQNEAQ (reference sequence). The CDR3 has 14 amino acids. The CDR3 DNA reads TGTGTCAGCAGGACTAGCGGCTCCTACAATGAGCAGTTCTTC. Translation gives CVSRTSGSYNEQFF. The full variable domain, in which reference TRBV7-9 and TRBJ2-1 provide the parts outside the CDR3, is DTGVSQNPRHKITKRGQNVTFRCDPISEHNRLYWYRQTLGQGPEFLTYFQNEAQLEKSRLLSDRFSAERPKGSFSTLEIQRTEQGDSAMYLCVSRTSGSYNEQFFGPGTRLTVL.

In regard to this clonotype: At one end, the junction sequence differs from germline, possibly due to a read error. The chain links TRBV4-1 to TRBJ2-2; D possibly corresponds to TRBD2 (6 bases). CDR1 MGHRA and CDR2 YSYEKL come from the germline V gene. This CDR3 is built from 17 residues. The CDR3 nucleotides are TGCGCCAGTAGCCCAGAGGAAGATGGAGGGTCGACCGGGGAGCTGTTTTTT. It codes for CASSPEEDGGSTGELFF.

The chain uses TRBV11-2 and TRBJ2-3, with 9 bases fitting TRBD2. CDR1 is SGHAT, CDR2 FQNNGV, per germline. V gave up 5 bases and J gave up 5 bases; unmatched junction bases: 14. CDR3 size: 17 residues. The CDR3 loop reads CASSPWTCGRGRDTQYF. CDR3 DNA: TGTGCCAGCAGCCCCTGGACTTGCGGGAGGGGAAGAGATACGCAGTATTTT.

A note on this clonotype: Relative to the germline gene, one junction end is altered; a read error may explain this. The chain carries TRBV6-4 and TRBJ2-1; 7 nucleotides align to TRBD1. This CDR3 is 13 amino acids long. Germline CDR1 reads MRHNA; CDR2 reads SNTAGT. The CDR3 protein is CVSSVEQGKEQFF. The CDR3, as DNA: TGTGTCAGCAGTGTTGAACAGGGGAAGGAGCAGTTCTTC.

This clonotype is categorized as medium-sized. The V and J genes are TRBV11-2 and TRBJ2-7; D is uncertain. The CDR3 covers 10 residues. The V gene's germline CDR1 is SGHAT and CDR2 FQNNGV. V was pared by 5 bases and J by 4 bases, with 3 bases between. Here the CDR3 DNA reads TGTGCCAGCAGCCATTACGAGCAGTACTTC. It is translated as CASSHYEQYF.

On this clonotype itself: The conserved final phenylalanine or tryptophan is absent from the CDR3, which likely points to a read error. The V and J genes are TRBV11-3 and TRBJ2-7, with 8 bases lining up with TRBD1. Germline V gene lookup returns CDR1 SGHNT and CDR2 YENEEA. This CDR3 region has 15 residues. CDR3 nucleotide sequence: TGTGCCAGCAACTTAGGAGCACAGGGGGCCTACGAGCAGTACTTG. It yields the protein CASNLGAQGAYEQYL.

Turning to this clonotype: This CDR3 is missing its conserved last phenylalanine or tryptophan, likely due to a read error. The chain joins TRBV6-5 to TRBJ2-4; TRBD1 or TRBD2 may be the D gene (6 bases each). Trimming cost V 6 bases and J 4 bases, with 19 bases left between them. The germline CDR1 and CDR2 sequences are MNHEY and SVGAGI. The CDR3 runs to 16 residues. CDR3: CASSNGGRAGKNIQYM. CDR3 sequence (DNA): TGTGCCAGCAGCAACGGGGGCAGGGCCGGTAAAAACATTCAGTACATG.

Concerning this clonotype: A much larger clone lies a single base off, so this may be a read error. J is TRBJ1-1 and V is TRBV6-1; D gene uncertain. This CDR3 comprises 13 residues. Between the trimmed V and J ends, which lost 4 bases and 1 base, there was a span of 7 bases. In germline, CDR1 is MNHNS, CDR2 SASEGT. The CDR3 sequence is CASSVDENTEAFF. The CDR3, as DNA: TGTGCCAGCAGTGTGGACGAGAACACTGAAGCTTTCTTT.

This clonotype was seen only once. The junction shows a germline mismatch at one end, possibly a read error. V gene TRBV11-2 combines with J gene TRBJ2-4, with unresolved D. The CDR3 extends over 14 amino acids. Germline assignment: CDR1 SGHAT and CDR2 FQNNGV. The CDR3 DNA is TGTGCCAGCAGCGTAGATGGTTCCCACAATGAGCAGTACTTC. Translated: CASSVDGSHNEQYF.

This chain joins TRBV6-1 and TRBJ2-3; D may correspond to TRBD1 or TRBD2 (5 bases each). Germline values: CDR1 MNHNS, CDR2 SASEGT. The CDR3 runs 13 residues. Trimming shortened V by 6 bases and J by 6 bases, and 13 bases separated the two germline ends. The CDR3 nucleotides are TGTGCCAGCAGACGGGACGAGTTGGATACGCAGTATTTT. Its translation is CASRRDELDTQYF.

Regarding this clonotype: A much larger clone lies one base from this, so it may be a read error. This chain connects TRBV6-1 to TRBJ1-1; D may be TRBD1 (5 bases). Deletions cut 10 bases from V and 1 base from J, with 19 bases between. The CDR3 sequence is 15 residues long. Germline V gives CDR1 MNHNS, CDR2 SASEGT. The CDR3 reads CATQPQGRANTEAFF. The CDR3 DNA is TGTGCCACCCAACCGCAGGGACGGGCGAACACTGAAGCTTTCTTT.

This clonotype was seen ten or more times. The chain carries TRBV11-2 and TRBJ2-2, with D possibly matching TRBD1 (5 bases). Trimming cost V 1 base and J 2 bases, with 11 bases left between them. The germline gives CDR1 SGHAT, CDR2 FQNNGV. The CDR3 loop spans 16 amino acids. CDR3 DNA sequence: TGTGCCAGCAGCTTAGGACAGAGACTTAACACCGGGGAGCTGTTTTTT. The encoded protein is CASSLGQRLNTGELFF.

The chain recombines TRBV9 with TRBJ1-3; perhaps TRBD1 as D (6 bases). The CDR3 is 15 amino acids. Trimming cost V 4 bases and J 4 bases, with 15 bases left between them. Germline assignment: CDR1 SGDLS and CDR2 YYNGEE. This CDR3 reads CASSPPGGRGNTIYF. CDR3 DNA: TGTGCCAGCAGCCCCCCCGGGGGCCGCGGAAACACCATATATTTT.

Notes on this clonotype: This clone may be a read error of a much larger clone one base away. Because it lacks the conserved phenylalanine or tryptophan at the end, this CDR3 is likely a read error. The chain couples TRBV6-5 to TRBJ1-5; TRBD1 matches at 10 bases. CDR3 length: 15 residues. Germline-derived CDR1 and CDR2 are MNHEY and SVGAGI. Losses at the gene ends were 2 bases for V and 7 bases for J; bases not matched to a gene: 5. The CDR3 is CASSYTGTGEQPQHI. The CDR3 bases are TGTGCCAGCAGTTACACCGGGACAGGGGAACAGCCCCAGCATATT.

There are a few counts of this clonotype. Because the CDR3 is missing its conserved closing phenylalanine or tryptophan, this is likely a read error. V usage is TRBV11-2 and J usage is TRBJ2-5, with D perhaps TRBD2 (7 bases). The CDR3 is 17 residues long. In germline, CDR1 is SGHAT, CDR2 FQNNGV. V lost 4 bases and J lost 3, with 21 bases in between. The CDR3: CASSSRRAGAGKETQYL. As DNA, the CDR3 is TGTGCCAGCAGCTCTAGGAGGGCGGGGGCCGGGAAAGAGACCCAGTACCTG.

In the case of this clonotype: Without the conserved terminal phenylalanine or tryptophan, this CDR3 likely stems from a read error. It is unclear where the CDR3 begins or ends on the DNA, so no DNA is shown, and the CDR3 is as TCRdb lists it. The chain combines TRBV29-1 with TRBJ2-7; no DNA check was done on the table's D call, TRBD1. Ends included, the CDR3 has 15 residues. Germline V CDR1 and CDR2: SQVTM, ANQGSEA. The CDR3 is CSVVMGRGHTYEHYL.

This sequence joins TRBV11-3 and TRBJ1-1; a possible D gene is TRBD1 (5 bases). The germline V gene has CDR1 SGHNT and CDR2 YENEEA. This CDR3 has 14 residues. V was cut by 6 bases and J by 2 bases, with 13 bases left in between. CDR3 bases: TGTGCCAGCAGTTCAGAGGGGCCAAACACTGAAGCTTTCTTT. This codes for CASSSEGPNTEAFF.

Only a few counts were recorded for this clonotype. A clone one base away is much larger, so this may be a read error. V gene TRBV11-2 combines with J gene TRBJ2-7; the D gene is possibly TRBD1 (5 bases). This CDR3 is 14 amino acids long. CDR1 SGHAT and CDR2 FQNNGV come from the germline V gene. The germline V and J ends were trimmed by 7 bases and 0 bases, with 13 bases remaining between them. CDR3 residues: CASNSNRNSYEQYF. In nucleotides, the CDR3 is TGTGCCAGCAACTCTAACAGGAACTCCTACGAGCAGTACTTC.

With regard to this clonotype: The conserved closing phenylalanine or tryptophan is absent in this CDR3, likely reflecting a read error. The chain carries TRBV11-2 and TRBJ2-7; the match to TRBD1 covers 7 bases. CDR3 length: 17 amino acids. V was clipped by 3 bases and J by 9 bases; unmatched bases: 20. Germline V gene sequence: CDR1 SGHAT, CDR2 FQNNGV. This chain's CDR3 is CASSLSTEGGLTWWQYL. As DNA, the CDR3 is TGTGCCAGCAGCTTGTCCACTGAAGGGGGCCTCACTTGGTGGCAGTACCTC.

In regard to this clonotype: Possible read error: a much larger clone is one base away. This chain's CDR3 is CVSSYGGEAYEQYF. The CDR3 DNA sequence: TGTGTCAGCAGTTACGGGGGTGAGGCCTACGAGCAGTACTTC. The chain has TRBV6-2 or TRBV6-3 and TRBJ2-7; D might be TRBD2 (6 bases). The CDR3 has 14 residues. CDR1 MNHEY and CDR2 SVGEGT come from the germline V gene.